The 25 T cell receptor beta chains given below trace back to one sample, sequenced in a study of blood T cells in healthy people across ages. A second PCR of 7 to 11 cycles used a sample-barcoded 5' primer and a J-beta primer mix. TCRdb used MiXCR to reprocess the 5' RACE reads, holding one entry per CDR3 protein. The data hold hundreds of thousands of distinct CDR3 sequences, with approximately 44% observed a single time. The material sequenced was blood. These receptors originate from a man in his fifties or sixties in good health.

Comments on this clonotype: Germline is not matched at one junction end, which may reflect a read error. The rearrangement joins TRBV29-1 to TRBJ2-1; D not resolved. Germline lookup yields CDR1 SQVTM and CDR2 ANQGSEA. The CDR3 has 13 amino acids. CDR3 protein: CSATGTVGNEQVF. The DNA for the CDR3 is TGCAGCGCGACCGGAACCGTCGGCAATGAGCAGGTCTTC.

This clonotype was seen a few times. V usage is TRBV7-8 and J usage is TRBJ1-5; D call uncertain. V dropped 5 bases and J dropped 0 bases, with 17 bases sitting between them. CDR1 and CDR2 (germline): SGHVS, FQNEAQ. The CDR3 is 17 residues long. The CDR3 DNA reads TGTGCCAGCAGCCCTCCCTGGGGATTCTATAGCAATCAGCCCCAGCATTTT. This encodes CASSPPWGFYSNQPQHF. Looking up the rest from reference TRBV7-8 and TRBJ1-5 gives the full variable domain: GAGVSQSPRYKVAKRGQDVALRCDPISGHVSLFWYQQALGQGPEFLTYFQNEAQLDKSGLPSDRFFAERPEGSVSTLKIQRTQQEDSAVYLCASSPPWGFYSNQPQHFGDGTRLSIL.

Concerning this clonotype itself: At one of its ends the junction is not consistent with the germline gene, which may arise from a read error. This chain joins TRBV7-2 and TRBJ2-3, with TRBD2 identical over 11 bases. Germline V gene data show CDR1 as SGHTA and CDR2 as FQGNSA. CDR3 length: 17 amino acids. The CDR3: CASSLLAGGTSTETQYF. The CDR3 DNA reads as TGTGCCAGCAGCTTACTAGCGGGAGGTACTAGCACAGAGACGCAGTATTTT.

This clonotype was seen more than once but under ten times. The chain recombines TRBV12-3 or TRBV12-4 with TRBJ2-5; D may be TRBD2 (5 bases). Trimming removed 5 bases at V and 5 bases at J, with 18 bases between. This CDR3 spans 15 amino acids. This CDR3 reads CASSKGLWVIETQYF. DNA for the CDR3: TGTGCCAGCAGTAAAGGACTGTGGGTTATTGAGACCCAGTACTTC.

As DNA, the CDR3 is TGTGCCAGCAGCTGGAAGTTCTCCTACGAGCAGTACTTC. This sequence encodes CASSWKFSYEQYF. This chain joins TRBV7-2 and TRBJ2-7; D gene ambiguous. V was shortened by 4 bases and J by 0 bases, with 7 bases between the two germline ends. The germline gives CDR1 SGHTA, CDR2 FQGNSA. This CDR3 is built from 13 residues.

The V gene is TRBV7-8, the J gene TRBJ1-4, with TRBD1 matching 9 bases. Germline V CDR1 and CDR2: SGHVS, FQNEAQ. CDR3 length: 14 amino acids. With 8 bases clipped from V and 7 bases from J, the junction kept 8 bases outside the gene matches. CDR3 amino acids: CASRHGQGSEKLFF. The DNA for the CDR3 is TGTGCCAGCCGCCACGGACAGGGGAGTGAAAAACTGTTTTTT.

The V call is TRBV6-5, the J call TRBJ1-4, with D possibly matching TRBD1 (6 bases). Germline V gene sequence: CDR1 MNHEY, CDR2 SVGAGI. Deletions cut 5 bases from V and 6 bases from J, with 10 bases between. The CDR3 loop spans 13 amino acids. This CDR3 reads CASSGGRDEKLFF. DNA of the CDR3: TGTGCCAGCAGTGGGGGGCGCGATGAAAAACTGTTTTTT.

The chain recombines TRBV5-1 with TRBJ2-5; D gene uncertain. V lost 2 bases to trimming and J lost 11 bases, with 16 bases between them. Germline V CDR1 and CDR2: SGHRS, YFSETQ. This CDR3 is built from 13 residues. The CDR3 is CASSFGENNEQYF. CDR3 in DNA: TGCGCCAGCAGCTTTGGAGAGAACAATGAGCAGTACTTC.

Concerning this clonotype: This may be a read error, as it is one base from a much larger clone. The chain couples TRBV5-1 to TRBJ2-5; D unclear. The germline V and J ends were trimmed by 2 bases and 11 bases, with 13 bases remaining between them. Germline CDR1 SGHRS, CDR2 YFSETQ. This CDR3 has 12 residues. The DNA of the CDR3 is TGCGCCAGCAGCTTTCCATCAAATGAGCAGTACTTC. This gives the protein CASSFPSNEQYF. The full variable domain, completed using reference TRBV5-1 and TRBJ2-5, is KAGVTQTPRYLIKTRGQQVTLSCSPISGHRSVSWYQQTPGQGLQFLFEYFSETQRNKGNFPGRFSGRQFSNSRSEMNVSTLELGDSALYLCASSFPSNEQYFGPGTRLLVL.

Details on this clonotype: Sequence at one end of the junction differs from germline and may be a read error. This sequence joins TRBV27 and TRBJ2-5; D is unresolved. There are 13 residues in the CDR3. The V gene's germline CDR1 is MNHEY and CDR2 SMNVEV (reference sequence). The CDR3 DNA follows: TGTGCCAGCAGTTTAAGTCGGTTCCACGAGCAGTACTTT. As protein: CASSLSRFHEQYF.

V is TRBV30 and J is TRBJ1-6; perhaps TRBD1 as D (6 bases). The ends were cut back, 3 bases at V and 12 bases at J, with 12 bases in the middle. CDR3 length: 12 amino acids. CDR1 and CDR2 (germline): GTSNPN, SVGIG (reference sequence). In DNA, the CDR3 is TGTGCCTGGAGGCAGGGGCAGGGACCCCTCCACTTT. Residues: CAWRQGQGPLHF.

The V gene is TRBV27, the J gene TRBJ2-5; D call uncertain. Germline V gives CDR1 MNHEY, CDR2 SMNVEV (reference sequence). The V end was cut by 3 bases, the J end by 13 bases, with 18 bases between. The CDR3 is 13 amino acids. The CDR3 sequence is CASSFRLESPRYF. In DNA, the CDR3 is TGTGCCAGCAGTTTTCGCCTCGAAAGTCCTCGGTACTTC.

Worth noting for this clonotype: One end of the junction is discordant with germline, which a read error may explain. The chain employs TRBV5-1 and TRBJ1-2; D may be TRBD1 (6 bases). Germline CDR1 is SGHRS and CDR2 is YFSETQ. The CDR3 extends over 14 amino acids. The CDR3 sequence is CANSLLGGTYGYTF. The CDR3 DNA follows: TGCGCCAACAGCTTGTTGGGGGGGACATATGGCTACACCTTC.

This clonotype was seen only a few times. The chain combines TRBV3-1 with TRBJ2-7, with 7 nucleotides matching TRBD1. The CDR3 contains 16 residues. Looked up from germline, CDR1 is LGHDT and CDR2 is YNNKEL (reference sequence). V gave up 1 base and J gave up 3 bases; unmatched junction bases: 9. The CDR3 nucleotides read TGTGCCAGCAGCCAAGGAGGGACAGCCGGCCTCTACGAGCAGTACTTC. Translating gives CASSQGGTAGLYEQYF.

Written as DNA, the CDR3 is TGTGCCAGCAACCGAGGACAGGGATACACTGAAGCTTTCTTT. It yields the protein CASNRGQGYTEAFF. The chain carries TRBV6-1 and TRBJ1-1; 8 nucleotides match TRBD1. CDR1 and CDR2 from the germline V gene are MNHNS and SASEGT. The V segment lost 7 bases and the J segment 3 bases; nucleotides outside the gene matches: 7. The CDR3 is made up of 14 amino acids.

The rearrangement links TRBV5-1 to TRBJ2-5, with D perhaps TRBD2 (5 bases). The CDR3 has 16 residues. Per germline, CDR1 SGHRS and CDR2 YFSETQ. Trimming took off 0 bases at V and 1 base at J, with 13 bases between the two ends. In nucleotides, the CDR3 is TGCGCCAGCAGCTTGGGCCACGGGGTAGTCCAAGAGACCCAGTACTTC. This translates into CASSLGHGVVQETQYF.

In regard to this clonotype: The junction and the germline gene differ at one end; a read error may be behind it. The V call is TRBV27, the J call TRBJ1-2; 7 bases match TRBD1. Germline V CDR1 and CDR2: MNHEY, SMNVEV (reference sequence). This CDR3 has 14 residues. CDR3 DNA: TGTGCCACCAGTTCGGAAGGGACAGCCTATGGCTACACCTTC. It specifies CATSSEGTAYGYTF.

The gene calls are TRBV9 and TRBJ1-3; D uncertain. This CDR3 contains 15 residues. V lost 3 bases, J lost 0 bases, and 10 bases lay in between. Germline CDR1 and CDR2: SGDLS and YYNGEE. CDR3 in DNA: TGTGCCAGCAGCGCTACAGCCATCTCTGGAAACACCATATATTTT. Translation gives CASSATAISGNTIYF.

This clonotype has a handful of counts. This sequence joins TRBV6-2 or TRBV6-3 and TRBJ2-5; 7 nucleotides align to TRBD2. V was clipped by 8 bases and J by 5 bases; unmatched bases: 8. The germline V gene encodes CDR1 MNHEY and CDR2 SVGEGT. The CDR3 has 13 amino acids. CDR3 sequence reads: CASRWGGRETQYF. For the CDR3, the DNA is TGTGCCAGCCGATGGGGGGGACGGGAGACCCAGTACTTC.

About this clonotype itself: A much larger clone lies a single base off, so this may be a read error. This sequence joins TRBV7-2 and TRBJ1-5; D perhaps matches TRBD1 (5 bases). The CDR3 totals 15 residues. Germline V lookup: CDR1 SGHTA, CDR2 FQGNSA. With 3 bases removed from V and 4 bases from J, the gap between germline ends came to 13 bases. The CDR3 region has the DNA TGTGCCAGCAGCTTTGTCGGGGCTTATAATCAGCCCCAGCATTTT. As protein: CASSFVGAYNQPQHF.

This clonotype was seen a few times. Here the CDR3 reads CASSPGTVIYEQYF. CDR3 sequence (DNA): TGTGCCAGCAGTCCTGGGACGGTGATCTACGAGCAGTACTTC. The chain employs TRBV12-3 or TRBV12-4 and TRBJ2-7, with D perhaps matching TRBD1 or TRBD2 (5 bases each). Deletions cut 5 bases from V and 3 bases from J, with 14 bases between. The CDR3 sequence is 14 residues long.

This chain joins TRBV3-1 and TRBJ2-3, with 9 nucleotides matching TRBD1. V was pared by 3 bases and J by 0 bases, with 4 bases of the junction left unmatched. The CDR3 contains 16 residues. Germline assignment: CDR1 LGHDT and CDR2 YNNKEL (reference sequence). CDR3 loop: CASSQTGGFSTDTQYF. The CDR3 bases are TGTGCCAGCAGCCAGACAGGGGGGTTCAGCACAGATACGCAGTATTTT.

V and J are TRBV12-3 or TRBV12-4 and TRBJ2-7, with TRBD2 matching 12 bases. The CDR3 spans 15 residues. V shed 5 bases, J shed 6 bases, and the junction held 8 bases outside the gene matches. CDR3: CASSRRTSGVSEQYF. CDR3 nucleotide sequence: TGTGCCAGCAGTCGGCGGACTAGCGGGGTCTCCGAGCAGTACTTC.

This clonotype was seen only a few times. The chain uses TRBV7-2 and TRBJ2-5; perhaps D is TRBD1 or TRBD2 (5 bases each). In germline, CDR1 is SGHTA, CDR2 FQGNSA. This CDR3 is built from 16 residues. Trimming stripped 2 bases from V and 5 bases from J, with 18 bases between. The CDR3 nucleotides read TGTGCCAGCAGCTTACTCCCCGAGGGGTTCCGGGAGACCCAGTACTTC. Translating gives CASSLLPEGFRETQYF. Full variable domain (outside the CDR3, taken from reference TRBV7-2 and TRBJ2-5): GAGVSQSPSNKVTEKGKDVELRCDPISGHTALYWYRQSLGQGLEFLIYFQGNSAPDKSGLPSDRFSAERTGGSVSTLTIQRTQQEDSAVYLCASSLLPEGFRETQYFGPGTRLLVL.

The gene calls are TRBV29-1 and TRBJ1-2, with unresolved D. The CDR3 loop spans 11 amino acids. In germline, CDR1 is SQVTM, CDR2 ANQGSEA. V was shortened by 6 bases and J by 7 bases, with 12 bases between the two germline ends. The CDR3 is CSVDAVPGYTF. The CDR3 coding sequence is TGCAGCGTGGACGCGGTACCTGGCTACACCTTC.